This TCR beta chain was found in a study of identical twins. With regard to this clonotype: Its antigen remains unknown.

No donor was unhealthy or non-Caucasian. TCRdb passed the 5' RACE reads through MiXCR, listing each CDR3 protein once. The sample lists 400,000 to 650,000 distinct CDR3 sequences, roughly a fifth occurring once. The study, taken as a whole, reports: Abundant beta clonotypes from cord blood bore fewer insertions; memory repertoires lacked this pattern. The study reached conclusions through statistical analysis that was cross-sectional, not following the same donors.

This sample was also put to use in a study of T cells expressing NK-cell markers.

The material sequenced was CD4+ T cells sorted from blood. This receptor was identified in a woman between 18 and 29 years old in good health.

CDR3 protein: CASSGRARLTHEQYF. The CDR3 nucleotides are TGTGCCAGCAGTGGACGGGCAAGACTTACCCACGAGCAGTACTTC. The V and J genes are TRBV2 and TRBJ2-7, with D unclear. Germline CDR1 is SNHLY and CDR2 is FYNNEI. CDR3 length: 15 amino acids. The V gene lost 4 bases and the J gene lost 5 bases, with 18 bases spanning the gap.